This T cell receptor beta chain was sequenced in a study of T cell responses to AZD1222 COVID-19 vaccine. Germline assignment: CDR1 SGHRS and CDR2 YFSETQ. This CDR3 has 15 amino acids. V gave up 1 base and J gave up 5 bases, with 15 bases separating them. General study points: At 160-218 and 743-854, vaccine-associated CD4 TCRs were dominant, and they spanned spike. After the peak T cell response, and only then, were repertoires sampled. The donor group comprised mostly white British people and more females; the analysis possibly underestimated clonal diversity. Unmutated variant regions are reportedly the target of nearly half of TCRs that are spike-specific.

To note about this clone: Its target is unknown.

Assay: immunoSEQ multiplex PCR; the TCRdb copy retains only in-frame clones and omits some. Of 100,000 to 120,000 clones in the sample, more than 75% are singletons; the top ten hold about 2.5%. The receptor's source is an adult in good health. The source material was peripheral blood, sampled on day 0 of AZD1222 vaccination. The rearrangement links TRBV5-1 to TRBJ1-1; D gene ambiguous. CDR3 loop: CASSLPPGLGTEAFF. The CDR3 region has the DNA TGCGCCAGCAGCTTGCCCCCGGGGTTAGGGACTGAAGCTTTCTTT.